This TCR beta chain is from a study of T cells in Graves' hyperthyroidism and ophthalmopathy (dated by TCRdb to about 2019). With respect to the entire study: Peripheral blood was collected at initial diagnosis, before any treatment. A discovery cohort of roughly 100 patients, 43 with Graves' ophthalmopathy and more than 55 with stable Graves' hyperthyroidism, was used to find distinguishing TCR V-J signatures. Whether ophthalmopathy could be predicted prospectively was tested in an independent validation cohort made up of 18 to 20 hyperthyroidism patients plus 17 patients who later progressed to ophthalmopathy. For training and testing, the 100 or so patients in the discovery cohort were randomly divided in a 7:3 ratio. In addition, the study compared T-cell repertoires in thyroid tissue and in blood from five to seven Graves' hyperthyroidism patients. Following sampling, methimazole starting at 30 mg daily was given to hyperthyroidism patients, and high-dose intravenous methylprednisolone was given to ophthalmopathy patients. TCR Vbeta CDR3 sequencing of 130 to 150 peripheral blood samples (over 40 ophthalmopathy, around 80 hyperthyroidism and roughly 17 progressor patients) is reported in the paper.

From the cysteine through the phenylalanine, the CDR3 covers 14 amino acids. CDR3 DNA is the only sequence kept; it has 42 bases, read in frame from the first base. Based on the germline V gene, the CDR1 and CDR2 sequences are SGHTA and FQGTGA. Trimming removed 5 bases from V and 4 bases from J; the gene matches leave 3 bases unexplained. At least ten counts were recorded for this clonotype. The antigen it binds to is not known. Per-nucleotide qualities are absent, and no much larger clonotype sits a single base away. Broader findings and caveats from the paper: In validation, the model predicted progression to ophthalmopathy a median of roughly 6.2 months before onset, with about 64% sensitivity and 72.22% specificity. Most expanded thyroid clonotypes (frequency above 0.001) were also found in blood, which suggests that blood repertoires may mirror thyroid immune responses. No statistical method was used to fix the sample size in advance, and group allocation was not hidden from the investigators. A 13 V-J signature model separated ophthalmopathy from stable hyperthyroidism, with around 91% sensitivity and roughly 84% specificity in cross-validation and 80%/75% in testing.

Hyperthyroidism patients were newly diagnosed, with disease duration under 2 months, and aged 18 to 65 years. Patients with uncontrolled infections, other autoimmune diseases, pregnancy or lactation were excluded. Diagnoses were established on the basis of clinical symptoms, serum thyroxine and TRAb, thyroid ultrasound, and orbital computed tomography. For progressor patients, blood was drawn at the first diagnosis of hyperthyroidism, before any ophthalmopathy symptoms had appeared. PBMCs were separated from 8 to 10 ml of fresh peripheral blood using Ficoll-Paque density gradient centrifugation. Progressor patients were first diagnosed with Graves' hyperthyroidism and then developed ophthalmopathy during follow-up. Trizol reagent was used to extract total RNA, and RNA quality was then checked on an Agilent 2100 Bioanalyzer. The TCR beta CDR3 regions were amplified from the RNA transcripts. The first round of RT-PCR for the TCR CDR3 was performed with the HTBI primer set and the Qiagen OneStep RT-PCR kit. A second multiplex PCR round built the libraries, followed by size selection and purification. Sequencing of the libraries was done on an Illumina HiSeq2000 using paired-end 100 bp reads. Concerning the study's data processing: SOAPnuke was used to process the raw data, throwing out any read that contained adapters or uncalled bases, had a mean Phred below 15, or lacked an exact constant-primer or identifier match. High-quality paired reads were merged using COPE v1.2.5, and each unique nucleotide sequence was defined as a clonotype. MiTCR v1.1 was used to align the clonotypes against IMGT TRBV, TRBD and TRBJ reference segments. The analysis included only V-J combinations with a frequency above 0.0001, which together covered 99.2% of the repertoires. A TCS score was defined as the ratio of F50 (clonal expansion) to E x V (chaos), with BLOSUM62-based TCRdist applied between CDR3 peptides within each V-J. Welch's t-statistics and random forest reduced several hundred V-J features to 10 to 15, which were used in a naive Bayes classifier (R e1071). TCRdb trimmed the raw reads at Q25, called clones with MiXCR and kept productive beta chains. Records with the same CDR3 protein are collapsed into one entry carrying the most frequent genes and DNA. These V and J calls rely on TCRdb rather than the paper's analysis. The sample has around 280,000 distinct CDR3 sequences on record, less than 15% of them singletons. Clones ranked in the top ten supply around 7.9% of the sample.

Sequenced sample: blood. The sequence was collected from a woman younger than 45 with Graves' hyperthyroidism that later progressed to Graves' ophthalmopathy. The chain is made from TRBV7-3 and TRBJ2-3, and TRBD1 matches 10 of the central bases. The DNA sequence reads TGTGCCAGCAGCGAGGGACAGGGGTCAGATACGCAGTATTTT. The translation is CASSEGQGSDTQYF.